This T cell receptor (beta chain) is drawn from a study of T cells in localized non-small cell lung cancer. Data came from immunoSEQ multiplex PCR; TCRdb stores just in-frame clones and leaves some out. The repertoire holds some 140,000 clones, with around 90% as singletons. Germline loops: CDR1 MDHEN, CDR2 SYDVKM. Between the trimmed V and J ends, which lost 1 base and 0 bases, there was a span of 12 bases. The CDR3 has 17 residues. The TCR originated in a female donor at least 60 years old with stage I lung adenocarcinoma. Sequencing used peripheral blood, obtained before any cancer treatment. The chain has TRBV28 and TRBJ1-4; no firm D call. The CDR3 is CASSLLGRKSTNEKLFF. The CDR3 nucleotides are TGTGCCAGCAGTTTATTGGGCAGAAAGTCAACTAATGAAAAACTGTTTTTT.